The T cell receptor (beta chain) under discussion was sequenced for a study of blood T cells in healthy people across ages (dated by TCRdb to 2015 to 2017). The study in broad terms: In model experiments, template switching captured roughly one uniquely barcoded TCR beta cDNA molecule for every two T cells. The study measured age-related changes in TCR beta repertoire diversity using deep sequencing normalized with unique cDNA molecular identifiers. The donors were split into four age groups: young (average 16 years), middle-aged (39), aged (more than 60) and long-lived (roughly 88). To avoid experimental bias, donors of different ages were randomly spread across the sequencing lanes. The study analyzed two additional independent replicas of 1 million unique cDNA reads from the same blood draw for two donors, one aged 18 to 29 and one aged 80 or older. Summary of the overall study and its limitations: Because donor CMV infection status was unknown, age-related changes in expanded clonotypes were potentially confounded. There was a strong correlation between observed TCR beta diversity and the percentage of naive T cells measured by flow cytometry. Total diversity estimates from one million sequenced T cells were considered lower bounds and underestimates. Since profiling was done on bulk unsorted PBMCs, naive and antigen-experienced compartments could not be conclusively compared. Observed TCR beta diversity per million T cells fell roughly linearly with age, and a significant reduction was already apparent by age around 36. Compared with the aged group, more naive CD4+ T cells, fewer expanded clones and increased TCR diversity were shown by the long-lived group, suggesting age selection.

The roughly 39 donors, aged roughly 6 to 90 years, were systemically healthy Caucasian individuals from Russia. Around 10 milliliters of peripheral blood were collected from each donor into EDTA-treated Vacutainer tubes. Ficoll-Paque density-gradient centrifugation was used to isolate PBMCs, with at least 7 million obtained per sample. Total RNA was extracted from PBMCs with Trizol reagent, with at least 5 micrograms obtained per sample. For every donor, an aliquot of PBMCs went through flow cytometry to measure the percentages of naive CD45RAhigh/CD27high T cells. Library preparation was by 5' RACE. Instrument on record: Illumina HiSeq 2500. A second PCR of about 6 to 12 cycles was performed with a sample-barcoded 5' primer and a J-beta primer mix. A unique molecular identifier was introduced onto each TCR beta cDNA molecule by a template-switch 5' adaptor carrying 12 random nucleotides. At least 3 million CDR3-containing paired-end reads were obtained from each sample. First-strand cDNA was synthesized from all RNA with the Mint cDNA synthesis kit, primed by a TRBC-specific oligonucleotide. Following uracil-DNA glycosylase treatment, a first 18-cycle PCR with universal primers M1SS and BC2_uni_R was performed on all cDNA. In the authors' own workflow: For normalization, 1 million high-quality reads, each with a distinct molecular identifier, were randomly selected from each sample. Instead of being binned into consensus sequences, reads with shared molecular identifiers were discarded. MiTCR, with a Q25 quality threshold and the strictest error-elimination algorithm, was used for CDR3 identification, clonotype clustering and error correction. A nonparametric unseen species model with Euler transformation was used to estimate a lower bound on total TCR beta diversity. TCRdb trimmed public reads at Q25 via fastp, called clones via MiXCR and kept in-frame beta chains. Every entry covers one CDR3 protein and lists the most common genes and DNA from its rows. These V and J calls rely on TCRdb rather than the paper's analysis. The sample contains roughly 700,000 distinct CDR3 sequences, around 49% of them found a single time. The ten most abundant clones make up 25% to 35% of the sample.

V sheds 2 bases and J sheds 6 bases, leaving 10 bases between their ends. The cysteine opens and the phenylalanine closes a CDR3 of 13 amino acids. Only the CDR3 part of the read is kept: 39 bases, read in frame from the first base. Based on the germline V gene, the CDR1 and CDR2 sequences are KGHSH and LQKENI. As concerns this clonotype: Its antigen is unknown. Within one base of it there is no much larger clone, and no base qualities were kept.

The source material was blood. This receptor was identified in a woman aged 60 to 75 in good health. The sequence is built from TRBV18 and TRBJ1-1, with the D gene not confidently named. The CDR3: CASSPLASAEAFF. The nucleotide sequence reads as follows: TGTGCCAGCTCACCATTGGCTTCCGCTGAAGCTTTCTTT.